There are a few counts of the clone carrying this T cell receptor beta chain. Use of 60 Vbeta and 13 Jbeta primers characterized the PCR. Sequencing was performed with immunoSEQ multiplex PCR; in TCRdb, only in-frame clones are kept and a portion is missing. The data hold about 140,000 clones, with 60% to 80% observed a single time. This sample is part of a study of cytomegalovirus exposure and HLA in healthy donors. About the study: Unique TCRs numbering roughly 85 million, obtained from HLA-typed donors, made up an early data release.

V lost 0 bases to trimming and J lost 4 bases, with 11 bases between them. CDR1 SGHNT and CDR2 YYREEE come from the germline V gene (reference sequence). The CDR3 is 15 amino acids. This chain uses TRBV5-4 with TRBJ1-5; no clear D gene. The specimen sequenced was PBMCs. The TCR originated in a female donor in good health and CMV-seronegative. The CDR3 DNA reads TGTGCCAGCAGCTTGGGCACAGACCGAAATCAGCCCCAGCATTTT. The encoded protein is CASSLGTDRNQPQHF.